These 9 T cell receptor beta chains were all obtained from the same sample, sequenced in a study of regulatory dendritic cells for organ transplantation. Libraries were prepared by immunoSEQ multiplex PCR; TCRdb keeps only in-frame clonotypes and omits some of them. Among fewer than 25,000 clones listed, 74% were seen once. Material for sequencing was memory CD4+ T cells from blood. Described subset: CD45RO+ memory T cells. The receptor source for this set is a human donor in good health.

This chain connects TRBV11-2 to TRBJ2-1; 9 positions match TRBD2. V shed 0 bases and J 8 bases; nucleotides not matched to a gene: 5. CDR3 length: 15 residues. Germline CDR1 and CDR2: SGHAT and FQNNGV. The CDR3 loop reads CASSLDGGGAYEQFF. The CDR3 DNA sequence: TGTGCCAGCAGCTTAGATGGCGGGGGGGCATATGAGCAGTTCTTC.

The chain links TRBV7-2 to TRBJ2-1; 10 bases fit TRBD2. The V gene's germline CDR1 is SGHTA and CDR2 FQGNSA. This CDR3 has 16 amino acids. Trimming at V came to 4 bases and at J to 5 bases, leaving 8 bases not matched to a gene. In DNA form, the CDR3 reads TGTGCCAGCAGCTCGCTCGGAGCGGGGGGGAACAATGAGCAGTTCTTC. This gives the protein CASSSLGAGGNNEQFF.

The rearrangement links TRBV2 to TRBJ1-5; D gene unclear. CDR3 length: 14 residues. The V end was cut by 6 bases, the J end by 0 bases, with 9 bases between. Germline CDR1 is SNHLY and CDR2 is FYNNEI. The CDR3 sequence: CASRADHSNQPQHF. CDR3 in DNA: TGTGCCAGCAGGGCGGATCATAGCAATCAGCCCCAGCATTTT.

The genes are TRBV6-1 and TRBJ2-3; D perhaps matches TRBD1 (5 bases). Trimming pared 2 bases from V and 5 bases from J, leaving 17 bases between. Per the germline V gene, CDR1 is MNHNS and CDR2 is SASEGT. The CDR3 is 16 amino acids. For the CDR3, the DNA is TGTGCCAGCAGTGAAAGGGCAGGGTACATCCGAGATACGCAGTATTTT. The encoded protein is CASSERAGYIRDTQYF.

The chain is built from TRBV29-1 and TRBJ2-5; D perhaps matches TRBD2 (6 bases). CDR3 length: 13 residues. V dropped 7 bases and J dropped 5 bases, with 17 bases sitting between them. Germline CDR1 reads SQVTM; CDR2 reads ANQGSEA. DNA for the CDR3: TGCAGCGCTGCCGCCCTAGCGACGGAGACCCAGTACTTC. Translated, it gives CSAAALATETQYF.

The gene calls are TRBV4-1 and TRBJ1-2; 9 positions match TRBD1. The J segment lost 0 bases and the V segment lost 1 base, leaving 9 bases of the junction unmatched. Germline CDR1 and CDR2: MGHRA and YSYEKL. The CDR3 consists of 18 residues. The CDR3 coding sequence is TGCGCCAGCAGCCAAGCCGGGACAGGGACCCCCTCTAACTATGGCTACACCTTC. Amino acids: CASSQAGTGTPSNYGYTF.

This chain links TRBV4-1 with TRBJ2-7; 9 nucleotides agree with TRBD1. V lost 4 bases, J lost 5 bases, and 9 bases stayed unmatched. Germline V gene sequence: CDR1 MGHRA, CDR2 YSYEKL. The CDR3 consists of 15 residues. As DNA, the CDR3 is TGCGCCAGCAGCCCCCAGGGGGACAGGGCCCACGAGCAGTACTTC. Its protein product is CASSPQGDRAHEQYF.

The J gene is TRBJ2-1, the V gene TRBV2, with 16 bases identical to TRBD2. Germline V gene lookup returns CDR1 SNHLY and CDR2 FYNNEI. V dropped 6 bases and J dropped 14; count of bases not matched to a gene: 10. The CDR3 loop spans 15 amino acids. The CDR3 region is CASSPGTSGGVWKFF. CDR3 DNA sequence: TGTGCCAGCAGCCCCGGGACTAGCGGGGGGGTTTGGAAGTTCTTC.

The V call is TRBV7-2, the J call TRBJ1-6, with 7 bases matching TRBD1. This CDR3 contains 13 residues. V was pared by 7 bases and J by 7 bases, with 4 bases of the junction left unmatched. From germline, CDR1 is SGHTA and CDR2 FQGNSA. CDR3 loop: CASTGTVNSPLHF. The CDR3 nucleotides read TGTGCCAGCACCGGGACAGTAAATTCACCCCTCCACTTT.